This entry concerns a single T cell receptor beta chain. The antigen remains undetermined. TCRdb passed the RT-PCR reads through MiXCR, listing each CDR3 protein once. The sample contains about 540,000 distinct CDR3 sequences, about 15% of which appear only once. This entry comes from a study of response to subunit inactivated influenza vaccine. Study observations and caveats: Authors proposed each seasonal influenza vaccination draws in few new T cells.

The CDR3 consists of 17 residues. The germline V and J ends were trimmed by 4 bases and 0 bases, with 20 bases remaining between them. Germline assignment: CDR1 SQVTM and CDR2 ANQGSEA. The sequence derives from a man aged 50 to 60 who received an inactivated influenza vaccine. The sample here was PBMCs from blood, taken about 12 days after vaccination. The chain is built from TRBV29-1 and TRBJ2-3, with D possibly matching TRBD2 (5 bases). CDR3 protein: CSVVGRTYEDSTDTQYF. The DNA for the CDR3 is TGCAGCGTTGTGGGCAGGACTTACGAGGACAGCACAGATACGCAGTATTTT.